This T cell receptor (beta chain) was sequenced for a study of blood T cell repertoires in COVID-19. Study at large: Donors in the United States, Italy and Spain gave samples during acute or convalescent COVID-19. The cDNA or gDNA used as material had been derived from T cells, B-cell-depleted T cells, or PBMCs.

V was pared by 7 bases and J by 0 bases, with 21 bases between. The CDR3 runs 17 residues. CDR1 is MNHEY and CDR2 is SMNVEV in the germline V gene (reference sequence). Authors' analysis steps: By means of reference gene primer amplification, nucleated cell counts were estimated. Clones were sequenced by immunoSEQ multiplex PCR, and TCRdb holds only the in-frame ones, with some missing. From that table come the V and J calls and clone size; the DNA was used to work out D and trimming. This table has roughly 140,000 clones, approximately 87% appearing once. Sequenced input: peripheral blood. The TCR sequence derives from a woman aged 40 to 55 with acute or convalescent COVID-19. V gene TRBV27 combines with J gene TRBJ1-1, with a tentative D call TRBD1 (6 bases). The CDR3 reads CASTPRGRFGMNTEAFF. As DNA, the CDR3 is TGTGCCAGCACCCCCAGGGGTAGGTTCGGGATGAACACTGAAGCTTTCTTT.